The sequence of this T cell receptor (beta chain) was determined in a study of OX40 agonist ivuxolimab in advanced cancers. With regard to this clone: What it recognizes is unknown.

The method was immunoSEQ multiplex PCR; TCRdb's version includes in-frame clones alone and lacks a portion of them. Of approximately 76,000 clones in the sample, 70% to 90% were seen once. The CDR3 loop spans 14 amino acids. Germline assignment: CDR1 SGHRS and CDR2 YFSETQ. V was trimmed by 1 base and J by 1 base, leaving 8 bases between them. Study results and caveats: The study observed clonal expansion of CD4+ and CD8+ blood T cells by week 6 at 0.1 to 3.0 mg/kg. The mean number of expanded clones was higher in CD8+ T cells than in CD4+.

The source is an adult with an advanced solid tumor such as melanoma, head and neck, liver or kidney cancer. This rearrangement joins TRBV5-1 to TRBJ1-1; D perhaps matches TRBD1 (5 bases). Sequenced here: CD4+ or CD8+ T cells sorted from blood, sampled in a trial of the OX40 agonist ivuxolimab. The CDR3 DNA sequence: TGCGCCAGCAGCTTGAACCAGGGGAACACTGAAGCTTTCTTT. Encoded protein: CASSLNQGNTEAFF. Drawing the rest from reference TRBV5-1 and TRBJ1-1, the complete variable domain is KAGVTQTPRYLIKTRGQQVTLSCSPISGHRSVSWYQQTPGQGLQFLFEYFSETQRNKGNFPGRFSGRQFSNSRSEMNVSTLELGDSALYLCASSLNQGNTEAFFGQGTRLTVV.